This TCR beta chain is from a study of breast tumors, draining lymph nodes, adjacent tissues. The lymph nodes were axillary draining lymph nodes from breast cancer patients. Points from the study as a whole: Compared with lymph nodes, tumors were less diverse; compared with nontumor tissue, more.

TCRdb reprocessed the multiplex PCR reads with MiXCR, giving one entry per CDR3 protein. The sample yields 85,000 to 130,000 distinct CDR3 sequences, around 30% seen once. This clonotype came up many times. Its antigen is unidentified. After removal of 2 bases from V and 10 bases from J, the junction contained 8 bases not matched to a gene. CDR1 SGHAT and CDR2 FQNNGV come from the germline V gene. The CDR3 sequence is 14 residues long. The chain couples TRBV11-2 to TRBJ2-1, with TRBD1 matching 7 bases. The sequencing sample was made of axillary lymph node tissue. The sequence was obtained from a female donor with breast cancer. Some clones in this sample may be carry-over from other donors' samples. The CDR3 region has the DNA TGTGCCAGCAGCTTAACAGGGGTTAAGGGGGAGCAGTTCTTC. Residues: CASSLTGVKGEQFF.